A single sample is the source of the 17 T cell receptor beta chains below, sequenced in a study of sequential checkpoint blockade in melanoma. Measured with immunoSEQ multiplex PCR; TCRdb has only the in-frame clones, and not every one. The sample holds about 37,000 clones, roughly 32% seen once. The treatment denotes: randomized to nivolumab then ipilimumab (arm A) or the reverse (arm B). The sequencing used tumor tissue (inferred from file names), collected from a patient given nivolumab and ipilimumab in sequence. The receptors originated from a human donor with melanoma.

This clone was observed a few times. The chain is built from TRBV6-8 and TRBJ2-1; 12 nucleotides line up with TRBD2. Losses at the gene ends were 5 bases for V and 9 bases for J; bases not matched to a gene: 11. CDR1 MNHGY and CDR2 SAAAGT come from the germline V gene. The CDR3 has 16 residues. The CDR3 DNA reads as TGTGCCAGCAGTAGCGTTGGACTAGCGGGATCGGGTGAGCAGTTCTTC. This encodes CASSSVGLAGSGEQFF.

The chain couples TRBV30 to TRBJ1-1, with TRBD1 identical over 7 bases. The CDR3 loop spans 16 amino acids. Germline CDR1 reads GTSNPN; CDR2 reads SVGIG (reference sequence). The trim removed 2 bases at V and 1 base at J, leaving 10 bases unmatched. The CDR3 region is CAWSQGGGRANTEAFF. The CDR3 DNA sequence: TGTGCCTGGAGTCAGGGGGGGGGCAGGGCGAACACTGAAGCTTTCTTT. Together with reference TRBV30 and TRBJ1-1, the CDR3 gives the full variable domain: SQTIHQWPATLVQPVGSPLSLECTVEGTSNPNLYWYRQAAGRGLQLLFYSVGIGQISSEVPQNLSASRPQDRQFILSSKKLLLSDSGFYLCAWSQGGGRANTEAFFGQGTRLTVV.

CDR3 residues: CASTTPGQETQYF. The DNA for the CDR3 is TGTGCCAGCACCACACCGGGGCAAGAGACCCAGTACTTC. J is TRBJ2-5 and V is TRBV6-8; a weak D match, TRBD2 (5 bases). The V gene lost 7 bases and the J gene lost 2 bases, with 11 bases spanning the gap. Germline V gene lookup returns CDR1 MNHGY and CDR2 SAAAGT. This CDR3 spans 13 amino acids.

The table lists this clone with a few counts. This chain uses TRBV6-8 with TRBJ1-2; 8 nucleotides agree with TRBD1. The junction had 4 bases not matched to a gene; V was cut back by 6 bases and J by 4 bases. The CDR3 has 13 amino acids. The germline CDR1 and CDR2 sequences are MNHGY and SAAAGT. CDR3 residues: CASSRGQGYGYTF. CDR3 bases: TGTGCCAGCAGCCGCGGACAGGGCTATGGCTACACCTTC.

Comment on this clone: The junction does not match germline at one end; this may be a read error. This chain's CDR3 is CTSSPPPGWPFNEQFF. CDR3 DNA sequence: TGCACCAGCAGCCCCCCCCCAGGATGGCCTTTCAATGAGCAGTTCTTC. This chain joins TRBV4-1 and TRBJ2-1; D remains ambiguous. The CDR3 has 16 amino acids. CDR1 is MGHRA, CDR2 YSYEKL, per germline.

The chain links TRBV5-1 to TRBJ2-2; 7 nucleotides match TRBD2. This CDR3 is 15 amino acids long. Losses at the gene ends were 6 bases for V and 6 bases for J; bases not matched to a gene: 11. Germline lookup yields CDR1 SGHRS and CDR2 YFSETQ. The CDR3, as DNA: TGCGCCAGCACCCCAGGTCCGGGGAGGGCCGGGGAGCTGTTTTTT. This codes for CASTPGPGRAGELFF.

This clone has at least ten counts. V gene TRBV11-3 combines with J gene TRBJ1-2; 7 bases are a match to TRBD1. The CDR3 extends over 17 amino acids. Trimming removed 5 bases from V and 0 bases from J; junction bases left unmatched: 12. The germline CDR1 and CDR2 sequences are SGHNT and YENEEA. The CDR3 DNA reads as TGTGCCAGCAGCGCACAATGGGGGCAGGGGGCTAACTATGGCTACACCTTC. Translation: CASSAQWGQGANYGYTF.

The chain joins TRBV4-1 to TRBJ1-1; D perhaps matches TRBD1 (6 bases). The CDR3 contains 15 residues. Germline V gene data show CDR1 as MGHRA and CDR2 as YSYEKL. V was clipped by 4 bases and J by 5 bases, with 17 bases between them. The CDR3 DNA reads TGCGCCAGCAGCCCAGCGGGGGGGGCGAGAACTGAAGCTTTCTTT. It yields the protein CASSPAGGARTEAFF.

This clone was recorded a few times. This rearrangement joins TRBV23-1 to TRBJ2-3; perhaps D is TRBD1 or TRBD2 (5 bases each). TRBV23-1 is assigned to the ORF class and has an uncertain function. V shed 6 bases and J shed 4 bases, with 26 bases lying between them. This CDR3 region has 18 residues. The CDR3 is CASSFYLFPWGTPDTQYF. DNA for the CDR3: TGCGCCAGCAGCTTCTACCTATTTCCCTGGGGGACCCCAGATACGCAGTATTTT.

By its share, this clone is medium-sized. The chain recombines TRBV6-8 with TRBJ1-4; D uncertain. Germline-derived CDR1 and CDR2 are MNHGY and SAAAGT. This CDR3 has 13 residues. V was shortened by 8 bases and J by 5 bases, with 12 bases between the two germline ends. The CDR3 DNA sequence: TGTGCCAGCGGTTCAAGGGCCAATGAAAAACTGTTTTTT. It is translated as CASGSRANEKLFF.

The V and J genes are TRBV11-3 and TRBJ2-7; D tentatively fits TRBD1 or TRBD2 (5 bases each). Germline loops: CDR1 SGHNT, CDR2 YENEEA. Trimming left V 1 base short and J 1 base short, with 14 bases between. This CDR3 has 16 residues. CDR3 sequence reads: CASSLVPVGVSYEQYF. The DNA for the CDR3 is TGTGCCAGCAGCTTAGTCCCCGTGGGGGTATCCTACGAGCAGTACTTC.

This clone was seen more than once but under ten times. The V gene is TRBV11-3, the J gene TRBJ2-5; tentatively, D is TRBD1 (6 bases). Trimming removed 5 bases at V and 2 bases at J, with 15 bases between. The germline gives CDR1 SGHNT, CDR2 YENEEA. CDR3 length equals 15 residues. This CDR3 reads CASSVTGPFQETQYF. CDR3 nucleotide sequence: TGTGCCAGCAGCGTTACAGGGCCCTTTCAAGAGACCCAGTACTTC.

The chain has TRBV28 and TRBJ2-7; D is uncertain. CDR1 and CDR2 (germline): MDHEN, SYDVKM. The length of the CDR3 is 15 residues. V was cut by 7 bases and J by 2 bases, with 18 bases left in between. CDR3 in DNA: TGTGCCAGCACCACCAACAGTGCAGGCCCCTACGAGCAGTACTTC. Translated: CASTTNSAGPYEQYF. The full variable domain, completed using reference TRBV28 and TRBJ2-7, is DVKVTQSSRYLVKRTGEKVFLECVQDMDHENMFWYRQDPGLGLRLIYFSYDVKMKEKGDIPEGYSVSREKKERFSLILESASTNQTSMYLCASTTNSAGPYEQYFGPGTRLTVT.

This clone has more than one count but fewer than ten. The chain links TRBV9 to TRBJ1-2, with no clear D. The V and J ends lost 0 bases and 2 bases respectively, with 11 bases between them. This CDR3 region has 15 residues. Per the germline V gene, CDR1 is SGDLS and CDR2 is YYNGEE. In DNA form, the CDR3 reads TGTGCCAGCAGCGTAGGGGTGGGCTACAACTATGGCTACACCTTC. Its translation is CASSVGVGYNYGYTF. Full variable domain (remainder filled in from reference TRBV9 and TRBJ1-2): DSGVTQTPKHLITATGQRVTLRCSPRSGDLSVYWYQQSLDQGLQFLIQYYNGEERAKGNILERFSAQQFPDLHSELNLSSLELGDSALYFCASSVGVGYNYGYTFGSGTRLTVV.

The chain is built from TRBV6-8 and TRBJ1-5, with D possibly being TRBD1 (5 bases). The CDR3 is 12 residues long. Germline CDR1 and CDR2: MNHGY and SAAAGT. The V end lost 10 bases, the J end lost 1 base, and 8 bases lay between the germline ends. CDR3 in DNA: TGTGCCATCAGGGACAGCAATCAGCCCCAGCATTTT. Encoded protein: CAIRDSNQPQHF.

This sequence joins TRBV18 and TRBJ1-2; D remains ambiguous. The CDR3 runs to 14 residues. Germline V gives CDR1 KGHSH, CDR2 LQKENI. The germline V and J ends were trimmed by 6 bases and 2 bases, with 13 bases remaining between them. The chain's CDR3 is CASSPQETNYGYTF. The CDR3 region has the DNA TGTGCCAGCTCGCCCCAGGAAACAAACTATGGCTACACCTTC.

The V and J genes are TRBV14 and TRBJ2-3; D is unclear. The length of the CDR3 is 14 residues. The V gene's germline CDR1 is SGHDN and CDR2 FVKESK. The V and J ends lost 3 bases and 0 bases respectively, with 7 bases between them. Here the CDR3 reads CASSQIISTDTQYF. The DNA for the CDR3 is TGTGCCAGCAGCCAGATCATCAGCACAGATACGCAGTATTTT.